This T cell receptor beta chain was sequenced in a study of identical twins. With no exceptions, donors were healthy Caucasians. Germline V gives CDR1 LNHNV, CDR2 YYDKDF (reference sequence). Trimming pared 7 bases from V and 4 bases from J, leaving 13 bases between. The CDR3 has 13 amino acids. Template switching added a universal primer binding site, and final cDNA carried unique molecular identifiers. TCRdb reprocessed the 5' RACE reads via MiXCR and lists one record per CDR3 protein. The table lists around 530,000 distinct CDR3 sequences, 12% to 15% of them singletons. This sample was also put to use in a study of yellow fever vaccine responses in identical twins.

This chain joins TRBV15 and TRBJ1-2; perhaps TRBD1 as D (6 bases). This TCR derives from a woman aged 18-30 years in good health. Specimen: CD4+ T cells sorted from blood. Written as DNA, the CDR3 is TGTGCCACCACCGCGACAGGCGGCTATGGCTACACCTTC. It specifies CATTATGGYGYTF.